This TCR beta chain is drawn from a study of cytomegalovirus exposure and HLA in healthy donors. V dropped 6 bases and J dropped 4 bases, with 26 bases sitting between them. This CDR3 comprises 18 residues. CDR1 is MNHEY and CDR2 is SMNVEV in the germline V gene (reference sequence). It was with 60 Vbeta and 13 Jbeta primers that the PCR ran. TCRdb keeps only in-frame clones here, not all; method: immunoSEQ multiplex PCR. The sample has about 200,000 clones; roughly 90% are singletons. Each donor's status was that of a healthy bone marrow donor. Regarding the study as a whole: Later on, an analysis tied under 20,000 TCR beta sequences to HLA alleles at 0.05 false discovery rate. Later analysis demonstrated an association between a missense DCLRE1C variant and TCR beta V- and J-gene trimming. The authors excluded some V segments, including TRBV6-2 and TRBV6-3, as indistinguishable.

Points on this clone: Its antigen is as yet unknown.

This clonotype was sampled from a woman aged 30 to 39 in good health and CMV-seronegative. The material sequenced was PBMCs. V usage is TRBV27 and J usage is TRBJ2-3; tentatively, D is TRBD2 (6 bases). Here the CDR3 reads CASRPNNPRRASADTQYF. The CDR3 DNA follows: TGTGCCAGCAGGCCAAACAACCCAAGGAGGGCAAGTGCAGATACGCAGTATTTT.